This T cell receptor beta chain is drawn from a study of post-analysis software for immune sequencing data. Study context: The disease courses spanned relapsing-remitting, secondary progressive and progressive-relapsing forms of multiple sclerosis. Overall study results and limits: F measure clustering grouped samples strongly by preparation batch. Five or six TRBV segments, TRBV5-6, TRBV5-1 and TRBV20-1 among them, were found more frequent in patients than controls.

Tagging with unique molecular identifiers was a feature of the TCR beta cDNA libraries. T cells, roughly 1 to 10 million of them, yielded roughly 470,000 cDNA molecules. TCRdb reprocessed the PCR reads via MiXCR and lists one record per CDR3 protein. The sample includes 380,000 or so distinct CDR3 sequences, less than 35% of them seen just once. Concerning this clonotype: What it binds is not known.

This CDR3 spans 15 amino acids. From germline, CDR1 is MDHEN and CDR2 SYDVKM. V was shortened by 3 bases and J by 6 bases, with 16 bases between the two germline ends. The V and J genes are TRBV28 and TRBJ2-3; D is possibly TRBD2 (5 bases). Sample: blood. This sequence originates from a girl under 18 with multiple sclerosis. CDR3 DNA sequence: TGTGCCAGCAGTTTTTCTAGCTCCCAGGTTGATACGCAGTATTTT. It specifies CASSFSSSQVDTQYF.